A single sample is the source of the 4 T cell receptor beta chains below, sequenced in a study of cytomegalovirus exposure and HLA in healthy donors. PCR used 60 Vbeta primers and 13 Jbeta primers. Repertoires were generated with immunoSEQ multiplex PCR, while TCRdb's copy carries only in-frame clones and drops some. The sample includes roughly 100,000 clones, 70% to 85% of them seen just once. Sequences were obtained from PBMCs. These TCRs come from a boy younger than 18 in good health and CMV-seronegative.

The rearrangement links TRBV5-4 to TRBJ1-6; TRBD1 agrees at 7 bases. The V segment lost 4 bases and the J segment 8 bases; nucleotides outside the gene matches: 6. CDR1 is SGHNT, CDR2 YYREEE, per germline (reference sequence). This CDR3 is built from 14 residues. The CDR3 reads CASSQTGVDSPLHF. The CDR3 nucleotides are TGTGCCAGCAGCCAAACAGGGGTGGATTCACCCCTCCACTTT.

The V gene is TRBV7-2, the J gene TRBJ2-7; TRBD2 agrees at 9 bases. The germline V gene encodes CDR1 SGHTA and CDR2 FQGNSA. The CDR3 is 17 amino acids. Trimming removed 4 bases from V and 2 bases from J; junction bases left unmatched: 12. DNA for the CDR3: TGTGCCAGCAGCTCCTGGGGTAGCGGGAGAGGGACCTACGAGCAGTACTTC. It translates to CASSSWGSGRGTYEQYF.

The chain recombines TRBV6-1 with TRBJ2-2; 9 bases map to TRBD1. Trimming removed 3 bases from V and 3 bases from J; junction bases left unmatched: 5. Germline assignment: CDR1 MNHNS and CDR2 SASEGT. This CDR3 comprises 16 residues. The CDR3 DNA reads TGTGCCAGCAGTGACTACAGGGGGCGATACACCGGGGAGCTGTTTTTT. Translated: CASSDYRGRYTGELFF.

DNA of the CDR3: TGTGCCTGGTCAGGGGGTTTATACAATGAGCAGTTCTTC. Translation gives CAWSGGLYNEQFF. The chain carries TRBV30 and TRBJ2-1; 7 bases agree with TRBD1. The V gene end was trimmed by 5 bases and the J gene end by 4 bases; junction bases not matched to a gene: 5. This CDR3 spans 13 amino acids. In germline, CDR1 is GTSNPN, CDR2 SVGIG (reference sequence).